These T cell receptor beta chains were read from a single sample in a study of T cells in narcolepsy. Profiled with immunoSEQ multiplex PCR; TCRdb holds only in-frame clones, not every one. The sample lists over 25,000 clones, approximately 78% occurring once. The sample comprised CD45RA- memory CD4+ T cells from PBMCs. These receptor sequences come from a human donor with narcolepsy. Each CDR3 is given with its conserved first and last residue. A D gene is named only where the DNA matches it firmly. Clone size, where shown, is once, few, many, or a class for clones that have expanded.

d_call	v_call	clone_size	j_call	cdr3_aa	cdr3_nt
-	TRBV11-3	-	TRBJ2-7	CATTGDHEQYF	TGTGCCACCACCGGGGACCACGAGCAGTACTTC
TRBD1	TRBV6-5	-	TRBJ1-1	CASRGTGNMNTEAFF	TGTGCCAGCAGGGGGACAGGAAATATGAACACTGAAGCTTTCTTT
-	TRBV6-4	-	TRBJ1-2	CASNQQGEANYGYTF	TGTGCCAGCAACCAACAGGGAGAAGCTAACTATGGCTACACCTTC
TRBD2	TRBV4-2	-	TRBJ2-5	CASSQGAGGAGTQYF	TGTGCCAGCAGCCAAGGCGCGGGGGGAGCGGGGACCCAGTACTTC
-	TRBV5-6	-	TRBJ1-2	CASRGGVGDTF	TGTGCCAGCAGGGGCGGCGTGGGCGACACCTTC
-	TRBV25-1	-	TRBJ2-5	CASASRRGREETQYF	TGTGCCAGCGCCTCAAGAAGGGGAAGGGAGGAGACCCAGTACTTC
TRBD1	TRBV5-1	-	TRBJ1-1	CASSDRDRGMNTEAFF	TGCGCCAGCAGCGACCGGGACAGGGGCATGAACACTGAAGCTTTCTTT
-	TRBV11-2	-	TRBJ1-1	CASSLVASLMNTEAFF	TGTGCCAGCAGCTTAGTGGCCAGCCTTATGAACACTGAAGCTTTCTTT
-	TRBV21-1	once	TRBJ2-1	CASSSNEQFF	TGTGCCAGCAGCAGCAATGAGCAGTTCTTC
TRBD1	TRBV18	-	TRBJ1-1	CASSPPGQNEAFF	TGTGCCAGCTCACCTCCGGGACAGAATGAAGCTTTCTTT
-	TRBV6-6	-	TRBJ2-1	CASSLGYEQFF	TGTGCCAGCAGCTTGGGCTATGAGCAGTTCTTC
-	TRBV5-1	-	TRBJ1-5	CASRQDSNQPQHF	TGCGCCAGCAGACAGGATAGCAATCAGCCCCAGCATTTT
-	TRBV20-1	-	TRBJ1-2	CSALRAAGYTF	TGCAGCGCCTTGAGGGCCGCCGGCTACACCTTC
-	TRBV9	-	TRBJ2-7	CASSVALAAPYEQYF	TGTGCCAGCAGCGTAGCTCTGGCAGCTCCCTACGAGCAGTACTTC
-	TRBV5-1	-	TRBJ2-5	CASSFGVSRETQYF	TGCGCCAGCAGCTTCGGGGTCTCACGGGAGACCCAGTACTTC
-	TRBV4-2	-	TRBJ2-2	CASSQDPIRGLNTGELFF	TGTGCCAGCAGCCAAGATCCTATCAGGGGTTTGAACACCGGGGAGCTGTTTTTT
-	TRBV19	-	TRBJ2-3	CASSKNSASTDTQYF	TGTGCCAGTAGTAAAAACTCCGCTAGCACAGATACGCAGTATTTT
-	TRBV19	few	TRBJ1-6	CASSPTQGSPLHF	TGTGCCAGTAGCCCGACGCAGGGTTCACCCCTCCACTTT
-	TRBV7-9	-	TRBJ1-1	CASSLTGYEAFF	TGTGCCAGCAGCCTTACAGGGTACGAAGCTTTCTTT
-	TRBV30	-	TRBJ1-3	CAWSTYSGNTIYF	TGTGCCTGGAGTACATACTCTGGAAACACCATATATTTT
TRBD1	TRBV2	-	TRBJ2-3	CASRRTGGRDTQYF	TGTGCCAGCAGAAGGACAGGGGGCAGAGATACGCAGTATTTT
-	TRBV7-8	-	TRBJ2-7	CASSLGTTVGPHYEQYF	TGTGCCAGCAGCTTAGGAACCACGGTCGGGCCGCACTACGAGCAGTACTTC